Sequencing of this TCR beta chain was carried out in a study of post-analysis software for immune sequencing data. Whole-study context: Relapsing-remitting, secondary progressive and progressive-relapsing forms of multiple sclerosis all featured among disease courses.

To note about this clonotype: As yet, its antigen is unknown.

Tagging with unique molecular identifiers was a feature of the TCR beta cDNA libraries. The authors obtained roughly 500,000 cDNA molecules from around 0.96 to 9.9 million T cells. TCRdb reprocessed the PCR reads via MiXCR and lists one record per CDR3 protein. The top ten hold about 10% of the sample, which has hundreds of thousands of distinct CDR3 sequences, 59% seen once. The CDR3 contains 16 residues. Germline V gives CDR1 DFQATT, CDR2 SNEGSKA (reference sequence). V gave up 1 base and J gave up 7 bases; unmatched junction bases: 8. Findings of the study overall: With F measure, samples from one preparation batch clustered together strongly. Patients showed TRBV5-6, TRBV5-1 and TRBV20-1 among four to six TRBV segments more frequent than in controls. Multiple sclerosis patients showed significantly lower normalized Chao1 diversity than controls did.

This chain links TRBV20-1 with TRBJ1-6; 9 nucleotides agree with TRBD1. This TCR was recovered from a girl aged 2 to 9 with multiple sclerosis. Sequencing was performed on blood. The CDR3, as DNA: TGCAGTGCTAGAGTATCAGGAGGGACAGGGAATTCACCCCTCCACTTT. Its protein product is CSARVSGGTGNSPLHF.